This T cell receptor (beta chain) is drawn from a study of OX40 agonist ivuxolimab in advanced cancers. The wider study: Dosing consisted of intravenous ivuxolimab at 0.01 to 10 mg/kg every 2 weeks. Whole-study results and caveats: Normalized T-cell clonal expansion was also low in some nonresponders. Dosing at 0.1 to 3.0 mg/kg was accompanied by clonal expansion of CD4+ and CD8+ blood T cells by week 6.

The assay was immunoSEQ multiplex PCR, and TCRdb's table has in-frame clones only and misses some. The sample contains fewer than 85,000 clones, roughly 90% of which appear only once. Worth noting for this clone: The antigen remains undetermined.

Patients with autoimmune history or systemic immunosuppression were excluded. The receptor's source is an adult with an advanced solid tumor such as melanoma, head and neck, liver or kidney cancer. This specimen was CD4+ or CD8+ T cells sorted from blood, taken in a trial of the OX40 agonist ivuxolimab.

The CDR3: CSVERGASAYQETQYF. CDR3 coding DNA: TGCAGCGTTGAAAGGGGGGCTAGCGCGTACCAAGAGACCCAGTACTTC. The V and J genes are TRBV29-1 and TRBJ2-5; possibly TRBD1 or TRBD2 for D (6 bases each). Germline V lookup: CDR1 SQVTM, CDR2 ANQGSEA. CDR3 length equals 16 residues. Trimming took off 2 bases at V and 0 bases at J, with 16 bases between the two ends.